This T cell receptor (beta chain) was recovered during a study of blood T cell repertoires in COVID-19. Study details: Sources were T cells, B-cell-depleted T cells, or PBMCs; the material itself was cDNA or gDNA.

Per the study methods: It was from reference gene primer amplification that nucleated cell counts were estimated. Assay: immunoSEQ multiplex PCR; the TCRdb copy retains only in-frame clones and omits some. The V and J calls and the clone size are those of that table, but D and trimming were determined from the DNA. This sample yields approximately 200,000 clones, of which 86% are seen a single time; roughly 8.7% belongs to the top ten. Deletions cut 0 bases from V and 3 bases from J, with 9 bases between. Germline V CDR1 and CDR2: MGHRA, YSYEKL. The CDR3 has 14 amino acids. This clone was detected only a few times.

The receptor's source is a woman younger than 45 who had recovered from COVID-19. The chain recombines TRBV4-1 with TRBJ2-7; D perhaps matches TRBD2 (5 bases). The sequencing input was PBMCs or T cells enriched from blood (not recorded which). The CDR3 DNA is TGCGCCAGCAGCCAAGAGGAGGAATACTACGAGCAGTACTTC. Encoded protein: CASSQEEEYYEQYF.